The 22 T cell receptor beta chains in this list originate from one sample, sequenced in a study of shared clonotypes between healthy human individuals. Libraries were prepared by immunoSEQ multiplex PCR; TCRdb keeps only in-frame clonotypes and omits some of them. The sample has about 2.1 million clones, about 92% seen once; the top ten hold around 1.7%. Naive CD8 cells lacked CD45RO and underwent positive selection for CCR7, leaving out terminally differentiated effector memory CD45RA+ cells. The source material was naive CD8+ T cells from PBMCs. The receptors originated from a man aged 18-30 years in good health. Some clones in this sample may be carry-over from other donors' samples.

The chain combines TRBV27 with TRBJ2-7, with a weak D call TRBD2 (6 bases). Germline V gene lookup returns CDR1 MNHEY and CDR2 SMNVEV (reference sequence). The CDR3 covers 14 residues. Trimming pared 6 bases from V and 0 bases from J, leaving 12 bases between. CDR3 loop: CASRGLLSSYEQYF. The CDR3 coding sequence is TGTGCCAGCAGGGGACTCCTAAGCTCCTACGAGCAGTACTTC.

The chain couples TRBV27 to TRBJ2-7, with D maybe TRBD2 (5 bases). CDR1 and CDR2 from the germline V gene are MNHEY and SMNVEV (reference sequence). This CDR3 has 15 amino acids. V dropped 5 bases and J dropped 1 base, with 15 bases sitting between them. The CDR3 spells CASSPGRGPSYEQYF. CDR3 nucleotides: TGTGCCAGCAGTCCGGGCCGGGGTCCATCCTACGAGCAGTACTTC.

This chain joins TRBV7-8 and TRBJ2-3; D assignment may be TRBD1 or TRBD2 (5 bases each). The germline V gene encodes CDR1 SGHVS and CDR2 FQNEAQ. Trimming took 5 bases from V and 6 from J, leaving 15 bases between them. The CDR3 loop spans 14 amino acids. The CDR3 region is CASSPVMRGDTQYF. DNA for the CDR3: TGTGCCAGCAGCCCGGTAATGAGGGGCGATACGCAGTATTTT.

The CDR3, as DNA: TGTGCCAGCAGTTCGCTCGGGAAGCTTTCCGGCGGAAACACCATATATTTT. It encodes CASSSLGKLSGGNTIYF. The chain links TRBV28 to TRBJ1-3; no definite D call. Looked up from germline, CDR1 is MDHEN and CDR2 is SYDVKM. The CDR3 consists of 17 residues. The V and J ends lost 4 bases and 4 bases respectively, with 20 bases between them.

The CDR3 DNA sequence: TGTGCCAGCAGCTTAACAAGGAGGGACCGGCGGAATGAGCAGTTCTTC. Translation gives CASSLTRRDRRNEQFF. V gene TRBV7-3 combines with J gene TRBJ2-1, with a weak D call TRBD2 (6 bases). This CDR3 has 16 amino acids. The germline V gene encodes CDR1 SGHTA and CDR2 FQGTGA. Trimming pared 0 bases from V and 7 bases from J, leaving 16 bases between. The full variable domain, its missing parts supplied by reference TRBV7-3 and TRBJ2-1, is GAGVSQTPSNKVTEKGKYVELRCDPISGHTALYWYRQSLGQGPEFLIYFQGTGAADDSGLPNDRFFAVRPEGSVSTLKIQRTERGDSAVYLCASSLTRRDRRNEQFFGPGTRLTVL.

The chain carries TRBV27 and TRBJ2-1; 7 nucleotides match TRBD2. With V trimmed by 2 bases and J by 12 bases, 16 bases remained unmatched. Germline CDR1 is MNHEY and CDR2 is SMNVEV (reference sequence). The CDR3 is made up of 16 amino acids. In nucleotides, the CDR3 is TGTGCCAGCAGTTTAGGAGGTCGGGCTAGCGGAACGGGGCAGTTCTTC. Its translation is CASSLGGRASGTGQFF.

Regarding this clone: One end of the junction is discordant with germline, which a read error may explain. The CDR3 loop is CASSQVPGEVQHF. The CDR3, as DNA: TGCGCCAGCAGCCAAGTCCCCGGGGAGGTTCAACATTTT. The chain is built from TRBV4-1 and TRBJ2-3; weak D call: TRBD2 (6 bases). Germline CDR1 is MGHRA and CDR2 is YSYEKL. This CDR3 region has 13 residues.

The chain is built from TRBV5-8 and TRBJ1-2; 7 bases align to TRBD1. There are 15 residues in the CDR3. Germline V gene lookup returns CDR1 SGHTS and CDR2 YDEGEE. The V gene end was trimmed by 3 bases and the J gene end by 0 bases; junction bases not matched to a gene: 5. CDR3 nucleotides: TGTGCCAGCAGCTGGGACAGACGAACTAACTATGGCTACACCTTC. It yields the protein CASSWDRRTNYGYTF.

The genes are TRBV6-1 and TRBJ1-5; TRBD1 is a possible D gene (6 bases). Between the trimmed V and J ends, which lost 4 bases and 3 bases, there was a span of 16 bases. This CDR3 has 16 residues. Germline V gives CDR1 MNHNS, CDR2 SASEGT. CDR3 residues: CASSARTEDHNQPQHF. DNA for the CDR3: TGTGCCAGCAGTGCCCGGACAGAGGACCACAATCAGCCCCAGCATTTT.

This clone appeared a single time. The chain is built from TRBV7-2 and TRBJ2-1; D gene ambiguous. Germline V gene lookup returns CDR1 SGHTA and CDR2 FQGNSA. The length of the CDR3 is 15 residues. Deletions cut 2 bases from V and 5 bases from J, with 13 bases between. The CDR3 sequence is CASSLFPTTDNEQFF. DNA of the CDR3: TGTGCCAGCAGCTTATTCCCCACTACGGACAATGAGCAGTTCTTC. Using reference TRBV7-2 and TRBJ2-1 for the parts outside the CDR3, the full variable domain is GAGVSQSPSNKVTEKGKDVELRCDPISGHTALYWYRQSLGQGLEFLIYFQGNSAPDKSGLPSDRFSAERTGGSVSTLTIQRTQQEDSAVYLCASSLFPTTDNEQFFGPGTRLTVL.

V is TRBV21-1 and J is TRBJ2-5. TRBV21-1 is described as a pseudogene. CDR3 length: 12 residues. Written as DNA, the CDR3 is TGTGCCAGCAGCAAAAGGGTGGGGACCCAGTACTTC. Translated, it gives CASSKRVGTQYF.

This chain uses TRBV30 with TRBJ1-6; D call uncertain. Germline CDR1 and CDR2: GTSNPN and SVGIG (reference sequence). This CDR3 is 13 amino acids long. V lost 1 base to trimming and J lost 9 bases, with 10 bases between them. The CDR3 region is CAWSGMGRSPLHF. Written as DNA, the CDR3 is TGTGCCTGGAGTGGCATGGGCCGTTCACCCCTCCACTTT.

V usage is TRBV2 and J usage is TRBJ2-2; the D gene is possibly TRBD2 (5 bases). The germline V gene encodes CDR1 SNHLY and CDR2 FYNNEI. This CDR3 is 16 amino acids long. V was pared by 3 bases and J by 4 bases, with 15 bases between. This CDR3 reads CASSDPRRVTTGELFF. The CDR3 DNA sequence: TGTGCCAGCAGTGATCCTCGGCGGGTTACCACCGGGGAGCTGTTTTTT.

The genes are TRBV10-3 and TRBJ2-7, with TRBD2 matching over 8 bases. CDR1 is ENHRY and CDR2 is SYGVKD in the germline V gene. V gave up 8 bases and J gave up 6 bases; unmatched junction bases: 9. The CDR3 loop spans 13 amino acids. The CDR3 loop reads CAIGLAGKVEQYF. The DNA of the CDR3 is TGTGCCATCGGACTAGCAGGGAAGGTCGAGCAGTACTTC.

V usage is TRBV28 and J usage is TRBJ2-7; D might be TRBD2 (5 bases). V was trimmed by 5 bases and J by 1 base, leaving 12 bases between them. The CDR3 consists of 14 residues. Germline CDR1 and CDR2: MDHEN and SYDVKM. The CDR3 region has the DNA TGTGCCAGCAGTCCTGAGGGAGCTTCCTACGAGCAGTACTTC. It specifies CASSPEGASYEQYF.

V is TRBV28 and J is TRBJ1-2, with D perhaps TRBD1 (5 bases). There are 15 residues in the CDR3. V gave up 5 bases and J gave up 3 bases, with 16 bases separating them. Germline CDR1 reads MDHEN; CDR2 reads SYDVKM. The CDR3 region is CASSPLTRVDYGYTF. In nucleotides, the CDR3 is TGTGCCAGCAGTCCCTTGACCAGGGTTGACTATGGCTACACCTTC.

This chain uses TRBV4-3 with TRBJ2-5, with D tentatively TRBD2 (7 bases). Germline V lookup: CDR1 LGHNA, CDR2 YSLEER. This CDR3 comprises 17 residues. Deletions cut 4 bases from V and 4 bases from J, with 22 bases between. CDR3 sequence: CASSPRGGGRGLETQYF. The CDR3, as DNA: TGCGCCAGCAGCCCGCGAGGGGGGGGCCGGGGACTAGAGACCCAGTACTTC.

The genes are TRBV11-2 and TRBJ2-1, with D unresolved. The CDR3 is 14 amino acids. CDR1 and CDR2 (germline): SGHAT, FQNNGV. The CDR3 sequence: CANSRLEKYNEQFF. DNA for the CDR3: TGTGCTAATTCACGTCTAGAGAAATACAATGAGCAGTTCTTC.

This clone was seen once. Other nucleotide sequences from this sample produce the same CDR3. This chain connects TRBV11-2 to TRBJ2-1, with D tentatively TRBD2 (6 bases). CDR3 length: 14 amino acids. Germline V CDR1 and CDR2: SGHAT, FQNNGV. Deletions cut 0 bases from V and 3 bases from J, with 6 bases between. The CDR3 nucleotides read TGTGCCAGCAGCTTAGAGCGGGACTACAATGAGCAGTTCTTC. It specifies CASSLERDYNEQFF.

Regarding this clone: In the same sample, other DNA sequences code for this CDR3. V gene TRBV9 combines with J gene TRBJ2-7; 7 bases fit TRBD1. The V segment lost 2 bases and the J segment 0 bases; nucleotides outside the gene matches: 2. Germline V gene data show CDR1 as SGDLS and CDR2 as YYNGEE. The CDR3 is 14 residues long. CDR3: CASSVRDSSYEQYF. CDR3 DNA sequence: TGTGCCAGCAGCGTCCGGGACAGCTCCTACGAGCAGTACTTC.

In its sample, this clone was seen a few times. The chain recombines TRBV6-5 with TRBJ1-3; D unclear. CDR1 MNHEY and CDR2 SVGAGI come from the germline V gene. The CDR3 length is 12 residues. V was cut by 6 bases and J by 4 bases, with 7 bases left in between. The CDR3 nucleotides read TGTGCCAGCAGCACCTTAGGAAACACCATATATTTT. Translation: CASSTLGNTIYF.

Concerning this clone: Other DNA sequences in this specimen translate into the identical CDR3. V and J are TRBV10-3 and TRBJ1-1, with D tentatively TRBD1 (6 bases). Trimming took off 0 bases at V and 7 bases at J, with 6 bases between the two ends. The CDR3 sequence is 12 residues long. Germline CDR1 reads ENHRY; CDR2 reads SYGVKD. CDR3 bases: TGTGCCATCAGTGAGTCGACAGGTGAAGCTTTCTTT. Protein sequence: CAISESTGEAFF.